Following are 21 T cell receptor beta chains from one sample sequenced in a study of blood T cell repertoires in COVID-19 (dated by TCRdb to 2019 to 2021). Receptor libraries were prepared by the immunoSEQ multiplex PCR assay. TCRdb took over this immuneACCESS table, retaining in-frame rearrangements with V and J assigned. Such tables are incomplete; in checked studies, under half of the missing clones stem from an unresolved V gene, and the remainder is unexplained. This sample gives 200,000 to 300,000 clones in total; roughly four fifths of them show up just once. Roughly an eighth of the sample belongs to the ten largest clones. Sequencing was carried out using peripheral blood. Receptors originate from a woman in her sixties or seventies with active or convalescent COVID-19.

Here the CDR3 DNA reads TGTGCAAGTCGCTCGACTCACTCCTACAATGAGCAGTTCTTC. This translates into CASRSTHSYNEQFF. The chain couples TRBV12-2 to TRBJ2-1; the listed D gene, TRBD2, was not tested against the DNA. TRBV12-2 is noted as a pseudogene. CDR3 length: 14 residues.

This chain uses TRBV2 with TRBJ2-6, with TRBD1 as a possible D gene (6 bases). There are 15 residues in the CDR3. Looked up from germline, CDR1 is SNHLY and CDR2 is FYNNEI. Between the trimmed V and J ends, which lost 6 bases and 2 bases, there was a span of 11 bases. In nucleotides, the CDR3 is TGTGCCAGCAGATTACAGGGAACTGGGGCCAACGTCCTGACTTTC. Protein: CASRLQGTGANVLTF.

In this sample, this clone turned up a few times. The genes are TRBV5-8 and TRBJ1-1, with D possibly matching TRBD1 (5 bases). The CDR3 is 13 amino acids. Germline CDR1 SGHTS, CDR2 YDEGEE. Trimming pared 2 bases from V and 4 bases from J, leaving 9 bases between. The CDR3 DNA is TGTGCCAGCAGCTTTATGGGGCCCACTGAAGCTTTCTTT. Amino acid sequence: CASSFMGPTEAFF.

J is TRBJ1-4 and V is TRBV6-1; 7 nucleotides align to TRBD1. The CDR3 contains 14 residues. Germline V gives CDR1 MNHNS, CDR2 SASEGT. The trim removed 3 bases at V and 8 bases at J, leaving 6 bases unmatched. As DNA, the CDR3 is TGTGCCAGCAGTGATTTGGGACAGCAAGAAAAACTGTTTTTT. Its protein is CASSDLGQQEKLFF.

J is TRBJ1-2 and V is TRBV28; tentatively, D is TRBD1 (5 bases). Germline lookup yields CDR1 MDHEN and CDR2 SYDVKM. V was cut by 2 bases and J by 0 bases, with 16 bases left in between. The CDR3 is 17 residues long. CDR3 residues: CASSLNPGGYSNYGYTF. The CDR3 DNA reads as TGTGCCAGCAGTTTAAACCCGGGGGGTTATTCTAACTATGGCTACACCTTC.

This chain joins TRBV19 and TRBJ2-1; TRBD2 matches 11 bases. This CDR3 has 16 residues. The junction had 11 bases not matched to a gene; V was cut back by 6 bases and J by 7 bases. The V gene's germline CDR1 is LNHDA and CDR2 SQIVND (reference sequence). CDR3 sequence reads: CASSLQGSGGGNEQFF. CDR3 DNA sequence: TGTGCCAGTAGCCTCCAGGGTAGCGGGGGGGGAAATGAGCAGTTCTTC.

This chain uses TRBV12-3 or TRBV12-4 with TRBJ2-1, with no clear D. This CDR3 contains 13 residues. V was shortened by 1 base and J by 6 bases, with 7 bases between the two germline ends. The CDR3 DNA follows: TGTGCCAGCAGTTTAGGAGGTCTCAATGAGCAGTTCTTC. Encoded protein: CASSLGGLNEQFF.

This clone was recorded a few times. The V gene is TRBV19, the J gene TRBJ2-3; 14 positions agree with TRBD2. With 9 bases clipped from V and 5 bases from J, the junction kept 7 bases outside the gene matches. Germline values: CDR1 LNHDA, CDR2 SQIVND (reference sequence). The CDR3 spans 15 residues. The CDR3 reads CASRTSGGRGDTQYF. CDR3 nucleotides: TGTGCCAGCCGGACTAGCGGGGGGCGGGGAGATACGCAGTATTTT.

A few counts support this clone. The chain links TRBV4-3 to TRBJ1-2; TRBD1 is a possible D gene (5 bases). Trimming shortened V by 2 bases and J by 5 bases, and 15 bases separated the two germline ends. This CDR3 comprises 15 residues. The germline gives CDR1 LGHNA, CDR2 YSLEER. The chain's CDR3 is CASSQRGREEYGYTF. CDR3 DNA: TGCGCCAGCAGCCAACGGGGCAGGGAGGAGTATGGCTACACCTTC.

The chain is built from TRBV5-1 and TRBJ2-3; 10 bases map to TRBD2. Trimming removed 4 bases from V and 1 base from J; junction bases left unmatched: 3. Germline V lookup: CDR1 SGHRS, CDR2 YFSETQ. This CDR3 comprises 15 residues. CDR3 nucleotides: TGCGCCAGCAGCACAGGGACTAGCGGCACAGATACGCAGTATTTT. It specifies CASSTGTSGTDTQYF.

The rearrangement uses TRBV3-1 (or the pseudogene TRBV3-2) and TRBJ1-1; no firm D call. The germline V and J ends were trimmed by 3 bases and 1 base, with 12 bases remaining between them. Germline CDR1 is LGHDT and CDR2 is YNNKEL (reference sequence). The CDR3 loop spans 15 amino acids. The DNA for the CDR3 is TGTGCCAGCAGCCACCCGGTCGTAACGAACACTGAAGCTTTCTTT. Residues: CASSHPVVTNTEAFF.

The chain uses TRBV7-9 and TRBJ1-2; no clear D. This CDR3 is built from 14 residues. Trimming left V 6 bases short and J 0 bases short, with 11 bases between. Germline V gives CDR1 SEHNR, CDR2 FQNEAQ (reference sequence). The CDR3 coding sequence is TGTGCCAGCAGTCGCGCACCCCCTAACTATGGCTACACCTTC. It is translated as CASSRAPPNYGYTF. The variable domain in full, completed from reference TRBV7-9 and TRBJ1-2, reads DTGVSQNPRHKITKRGQNVTFRCDPISEHNRLYWYRQTLGQGPEFLTYFQNEAQLEKSRLLSDRFSAERPKGSFSTLEIQRTEQGDSAMYLCASSRAPPNYGYTFGSGTRLTVV.

The chain uses TRBV6-5 and TRBJ1-5, with TRBD1 identical over 8 bases. V dropped 6 bases and J dropped 6; count of bases not matched to a gene: 10. This CDR3 is built from 15 residues. Germline V lookup: CDR1 MNHEY, CDR2 SVGAGI. CDR3 loop: CASSSDRGRGQPQHF. The CDR3 nucleotides are TGTGCCAGCAGCTCCGACAGGGGAAGGGGTCAGCCCCAGCATTTT.

The rearrangement uses TRBV6-5 and TRBJ1-2, with 9 positions matching TRBD1. Germline lookup yields CDR1 MNHEY and CDR2 SVGAGI. The V segment lost 5 bases and the J segment 6 bases; nucleotides outside the gene matches: 7. CDR3 length: 14 residues. The CDR3 nucleotides are TGTGCCAGCAGTAAGGACAGGGGAAGAAATGGCTACACCTTC. Encoded protein: CASSKDRGRNGYTF.

This chain connects TRBV30 to TRBJ1-1, with D hard to call. Germline V gives CDR1 GTSNPN, CDR2 SVGIG (reference sequence). The CDR3 is 14 amino acids. Between the trimmed V and J ends, which lost 1 base and 4 bases, there was a span of 13 bases. CDR3 nucleotides: TGTGCCTGGAGTGGGAGAGGGAGACGCACTGAAGCTTTCTTT. Amino acid sequence: CAWSGRGRRTEAFF.

The genes are TRBV5-4 and TRBJ2-3; D might be TRBD1 (5 bases). The CDR3 spans 15 residues. V was pared by 2 bases and J by 2 bases, with 12 bases between. Germline CDR1 reads SGHNT; CDR2 reads YYREEE (reference sequence). The CDR3 loop reads CASSLSGAATDTQYF. The CDR3 DNA reads TGTGCCAGCAGCTTATCTGGGGCCGCCACAGATACGCAGTATTTT.

The chain joins TRBV29-1 to TRBJ2-3, with 9 bases that match TRBD2. The CDR3 has 13 amino acids. V dropped 7 bases and J dropped 8; count of bases not matched to a gene: 10. Germline V lookup: CDR1 SQVTM, CDR2 ANQGSEA. Here the CDR3 reads CSGGGAVFSTQYF. CDR3 bases: TGCAGCGGCGGGGGGGCCGTTTTTAGTACGCAGTATTTT.

This clone appeared a single time. At one end, the junction sequence differs from germline, possibly due to a read error. This chain links TRBV30 with TRBJ2-5; maybe TRBD2 (6 bases). This CDR3 has 13 residues. Germline values: CDR1 GTSNPN, CDR2 SVGIG (reference sequence). In DNA form, the CDR3 reads TGTGCCTGGAGTGTACTGTCGGGAGAGGCCCAGTACTTC. Its protein product is CAWSVLSGEAQYF.

CDR3: CASSPEPLGREQYF. DNA of the CDR3: TGTGCCAGCAGCCCTGAACCCCTTGGGCGCGAGCAGTACTTC. The rearrangement joins TRBV5-5 to TRBJ2-7; no reliable D call. Germline V gives CDR1 SGHKS, CDR2 YYEKEE (reference sequence). The CDR3 has 14 residues. The ends were cut back, 4 bases at V and 6 bases at J, with 17 bases in the middle.

The chain uses TRBV12-3 or TRBV12-4 and TRBJ1-1, with a possible D match to TRBD1 (6 bases). V was trimmed by 7 bases and J by 4 bases, leaving 13 bases between them. The CDR3 spans 13 residues. CDR3 nucleotides: TGTGCCAGCAAATACAGGGTGCTCACTGAAGCTTTCTTT. It encodes CASKYRVLTEAFF.

This CDR3 reads CASSEGTGAGNTIYF. In DNA form, the CDR3 reads TGTGCCAGCAGTGAGGGGACAGGGGCTGGAAACACCATATATTTT. The chain recombines TRBV28 with TRBJ1-3; 10 positions match TRBD1. The CDR3 sequence is 15 residues long. From germline, CDR1 is MDHEN and CDR2 SYDVKM. V gave up 5 bases and J gave up 2 bases; unmatched junction bases: 3.